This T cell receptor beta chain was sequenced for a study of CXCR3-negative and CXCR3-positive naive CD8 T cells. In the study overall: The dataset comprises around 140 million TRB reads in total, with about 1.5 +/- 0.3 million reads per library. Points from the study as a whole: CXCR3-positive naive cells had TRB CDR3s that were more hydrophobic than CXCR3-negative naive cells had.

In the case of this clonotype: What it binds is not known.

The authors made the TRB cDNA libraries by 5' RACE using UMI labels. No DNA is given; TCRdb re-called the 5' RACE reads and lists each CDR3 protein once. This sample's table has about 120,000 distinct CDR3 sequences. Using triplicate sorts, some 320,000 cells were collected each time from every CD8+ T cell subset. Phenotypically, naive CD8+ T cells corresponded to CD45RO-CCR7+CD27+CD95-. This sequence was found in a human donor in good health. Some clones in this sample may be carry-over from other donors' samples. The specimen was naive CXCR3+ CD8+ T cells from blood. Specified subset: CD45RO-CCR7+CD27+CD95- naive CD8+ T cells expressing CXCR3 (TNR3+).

This CDR3 reads CASSAAVGYQETQYF. V usage is TRBV7-9 and J usage is TRBJ2-5; lacking DNA, the TRBD2 call made by TCRdb goes unchecked. CDR3 size: 15 residues. Germline CDR1 SEHNR, CDR2 FQNEAQ (reference sequence).